This entry features one TCR beta chain sequence. This sample is part of a study of blood T cell repertoires in COVID-19. The V gene's germline CDR1 is SGHTA and CDR2 FQGNSA. This CDR3 region has 15 residues. Trimming removed 5 bases from V and 6 bases from J, with 17 bases in between. Repertoires were generated with immunoSEQ multiplex PCR, while TCRdb's copy carries only in-frame clones and drops some. The profile shows 380,000 or so clones, 88% of them singletons. The TCR sequence derives from a woman in her thirties or forties with acute COVID-19. This chain links TRBV7-2 with TRBJ1-5; no definite D call. The sequenced sample was PBMCs or T cells enriched from blood (not recorded which). The DNA of the CDR3 is TGTGCCAGCAGCCAGAGAGGCGGGCCAGGTCAGCCCCAGCATTTT. This translates into CASSQRGGPGQPQHF.